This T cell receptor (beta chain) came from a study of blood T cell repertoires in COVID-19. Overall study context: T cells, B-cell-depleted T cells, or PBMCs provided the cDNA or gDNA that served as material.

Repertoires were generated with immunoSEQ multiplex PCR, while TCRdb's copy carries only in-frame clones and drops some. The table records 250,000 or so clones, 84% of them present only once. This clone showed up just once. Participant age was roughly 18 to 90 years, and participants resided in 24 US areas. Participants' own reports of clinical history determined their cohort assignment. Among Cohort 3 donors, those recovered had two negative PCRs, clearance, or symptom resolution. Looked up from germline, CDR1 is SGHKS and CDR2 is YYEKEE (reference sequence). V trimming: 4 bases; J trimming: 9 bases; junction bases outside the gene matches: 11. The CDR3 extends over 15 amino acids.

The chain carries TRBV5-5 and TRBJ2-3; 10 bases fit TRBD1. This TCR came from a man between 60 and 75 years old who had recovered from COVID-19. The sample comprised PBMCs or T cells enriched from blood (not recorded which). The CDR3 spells CASSPDRGGTGTQYF. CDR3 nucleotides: TGTGCCAGCAGCCCGGACAGGGGGGGGACGGGGACGCAGTATTTT.